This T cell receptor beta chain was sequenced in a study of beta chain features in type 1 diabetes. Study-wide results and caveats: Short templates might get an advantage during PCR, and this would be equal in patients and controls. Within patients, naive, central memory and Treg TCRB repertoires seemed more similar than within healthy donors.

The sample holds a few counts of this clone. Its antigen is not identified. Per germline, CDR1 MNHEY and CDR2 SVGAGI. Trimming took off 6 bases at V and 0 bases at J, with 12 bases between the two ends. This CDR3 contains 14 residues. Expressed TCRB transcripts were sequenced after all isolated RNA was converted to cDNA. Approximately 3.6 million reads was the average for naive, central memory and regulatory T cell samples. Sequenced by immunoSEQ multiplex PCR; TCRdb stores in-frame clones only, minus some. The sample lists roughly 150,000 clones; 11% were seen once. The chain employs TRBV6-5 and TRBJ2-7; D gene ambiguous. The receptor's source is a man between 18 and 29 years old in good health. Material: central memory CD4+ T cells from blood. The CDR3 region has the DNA TGTGCCAGCAGCCCGAGTCGGAGCTCCTACGAGCAGTACTTC. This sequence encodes CASSPSRSSYEQYF.